Below are 27 T cell receptor beta chains sequenced from a single sample in a study of shared clonotypes between healthy human individuals (dated by TCRdb to 2018 to 2021). CD8 naive samples were obtained by positive selection for CCR7 among CD45RO-negative cells, yielding a CD45RA+CCR7+ population from which TemRA cells were excluded. Library generation was performed with the immunoSEQ multiplex PCR assay. What TCRdb holds here is the immuneACCESS table cut down to in-frame rearrangements. Part of the clones is not present; checked against another copy, under half of the missing clones reflect an unresolved V gene, and the others are unexplained. The sample table contains 1.5 million to 2.5 million clones; only one count was recorded for approximately 94% of them. Less than 1.5% of the sample goes to the ten largest clones. Input material: naive CD8+ T cells sorted from blood. The label giving this sample's cell subset or site can be read as: CD45RA+CCR7+. The receptors stem from a man aged 18 to 35 in good health.

The gene calls are TRBV15 and TRBJ2-3; 8 bases line up with TRBD2. The CDR3 is made up of 16 amino acids. In germline, CDR1 is LNHNV, CDR2 YYDKDF (reference sequence). With V trimmed by 4 bases and J by 0 bases, 6 bases remained unmatched. The CDR3 sequence is CATSTTSGPSTDTQYF. The CDR3, as DNA: TGTGCCACCAGCACCACTAGCGGCCCTAGCACAGATACGCAGTATTTT.

The gene calls are TRBV6-1 and TRBJ2-7; 8 nucleotides line up with TRBD1. Per germline, CDR1 MNHNS and CDR2 SASEGT. Trimming at V came to 6 bases and at J to 3 bases, leaving 10 bases not matched to a gene. The CDR3 spans 15 residues. CDR3 protein: CASRLGTGGYYEQYF. CDR3 in DNA: TGTGCCAGCAGGTTAGGGACAGGAGGGTACTACGAGCAGTACTTC.

Only a few counts were recorded for this clone. The chain recombines TRBV19 with TRBJ2-7, with 8 nucleotides matching TRBD1. CDR3 length: 16 amino acids. Trimming cost V 3 bases and J 3 bases; bases outside gene matches: 10. Per germline, CDR1 LNHDA and CDR2 SQIVND (reference sequence). CDR3 amino acids: CASSIRGTGQIYEQYF. CDR3 in DNA: TGTGCCAGTAGTATCCGTGGGACAGGACAAATCTACGAGCAGTACTTC.

The chain recombines TRBV28 with TRBJ1-3; 10 bases agree with TRBD1. Germline V gives CDR1 MDHEN, CDR2 SYDVKM. CDR3 length: 18 amino acids. With 5 bases clipped from V and 1 base from J, the junction kept 11 bases outside the gene matches. This CDR3 reads CASSPHDRGPESGNTIYF. As DNA, the CDR3 is TGTGCCAGCAGTCCACATGACAGGGGGCCAGAATCTGGAAACACCATATATTTT.

This chain joins TRBV11-2 and TRBJ2-3, with 8 bases identical to TRBD2. Germline lookup yields CDR1 SGHAT and CDR2 FQNNGV. V gave up 1 base and J gave up 1 base; unmatched junction bases: 4. CDR3 length equals 16 residues. This chain's CDR3 is CASSLGVSGGTDTQYF. The CDR3 DNA reads as TGTGCCAGCAGCTTAGGGGTTAGCGGGGGCACAGATACGCAGTATTTT.

The chain links TRBV5-4 to TRBJ2-5, with 10 positions matching TRBD2. The CDR3 is 16 amino acids. From germline, CDR1 is SGHNT and CDR2 YYREEE (reference sequence). The V segment lost 0 bases and the J segment 2 bases; nucleotides outside the gene matches: 4. CDR3 DNA sequence: TGTGCCAGCAGCTTGGTTACTAGCGGGAATCAAGAGACCCAGTACTTC. As protein: CASSLVTSGNQETQYF.

The table lists this clone with a count of one. The chain recombines TRBV14 with TRBJ2-7; no reliable D call. Germline loops: CDR1 SGHDN, CDR2 FVKESK. This CDR3 region has 14 residues. Trimming shortened V by 1 base and J by 2 bases, and 9 bases separated the two germline ends. In DNA, the CDR3 is TGTGCCAGCAGCCAAGTCAGGTTGCCCTACGAGCAGTACTTC. Amino acids: CASSQVRLPYEQYF.

This clone was seen a single time. This sequence joins TRBV30 and TRBJ2-1, with 8 bases that match TRBD1. The CDR3 spans 12 residues. V shed 5 bases and J 7 bases; nucleotides not matched to a gene: 4. In germline, CDR1 is GTSNPN, CDR2 SVGIG (reference sequence). Written as DNA, the CDR3 is TGTGCCTGGGACAGGGGAACGAATGAGCAGTTCTTC. Translated, it gives CAWDRGTNEQFF.

The rearrangement links TRBV2 to TRBJ2-7; unclear D gene. This CDR3 region has 12 residues. Germline V gene sequence: CDR1 SNHLY, CDR2 FYNNEI. V shed 1 base and J shed 5 bases, with 6 bases lying between them. The CDR3 region has the DNA TGTGCCAGCAGTGAAGGGGTGGACGAGCAGTACTTC. This sequence encodes CASSEGVDEQYF.

This chain uses TRBV6-5 with TRBJ1-2; 7 positions match TRBD1. CDR3 size: 13 residues. Trimming cost V 4 bases and J 8 bases; bases outside gene matches: 7. Germline loops: CDR1 MNHEY, CDR2 SVGAGI. This chain's CDR3 is CASSLTGDEGYTF. The CDR3 DNA sequence: TGTGCCAGCAGTTTAACAGGGGACGAAGGCTACACCTTC.

The chain employs TRBV19 and TRBJ1-5, with D possibly being TRBD1 (6 bases). In germline, CDR1 is LNHDA, CDR2 SQIVND (reference sequence). The CDR3 consists of 15 residues. The V end was cut by 6 bases, the J end by 1 base, with 13 bases between. In DNA, the CDR3 is TGTGCCAGTAGCTCATTTCAGGGGAGCAATCAGCCCCAGCATTTT. Encoded protein: CASSSFQGSNQPQHF.

As regards this clone: Different DNA sequences within this sample yield the same CDR3. The chain employs TRBV28 and TRBJ2-3, with 7 bases lining up with TRBD1. The CDR3 consists of 15 residues. The V segment lost 2 bases and the J segment 0 bases; nucleotides outside the gene matches: 2. Germline-derived CDR1 and CDR2 are MDHEN and SYDVKM. As DNA, the CDR3 is TGTGCCAGCAGTTTAGGGACAGTGAGCACAGATACGCAGTATTTT. It codes for CASSLGTVSTDTQYF.

A single count supports this clone. J is TRBJ2-1 and V is TRBV28, with 7 bases lining up with TRBD2. In germline, CDR1 is MDHEN, CDR2 SYDVKM. The CDR3 covers 17 residues. The V segment lost 5 bases and the J segment 3 bases; nucleotides outside the gene matches: 13. CDR3 region: CASSPLGGRTDYNEQFF. DNA of the CDR3: TGTGCCAGCAGTCCACTGGGCGGGAGAACGGACTACAATGAGCAGTTCTTC.

This chain connects TRBV5-6 to TRBJ2-2; weak D call: TRBD2 (5 bases). V lost 6 bases and J 6 bases, leaving 18 bases between the germline ends. This CDR3 region has 15 residues. The germline gives CDR1 SGHDT, CDR2 YYEEEE. This CDR3 reads CASNLAYEGPGELFF. The CDR3 DNA follows: TGTGCCAGCAATTTGGCCTACGAGGGTCCCGGGGAGCTGTTTTTT.

V and J are TRBV7-8 and TRBJ2-5; no definite D call. Germline V gives CDR1 SGHVS, CDR2 FQNEAQ. V was shortened by 6 bases and J by 5 bases, with 22 bases between the two germline ends. This CDR3 comprises 16 residues. CDR3 amino acids: CASRTHPQNSRETQYF. In nucleotides, the CDR3 is TGTGCCAGCAGAACTCATCCTCAGAACTCGCGTGAGACCCAGTACTTC.

The V call is TRBV11-2, the J call TRBJ2-7, with 8 nucleotides matching TRBD1. Germline lookup yields CDR1 SGHAT and CDR2 FQNNGV. The J segment lost 4 bases and the V segment lost 2 bases, leaving 7 bases of the junction unmatched. This CDR3 has 15 residues. CDR3: CASSLIGQGRYEQYF. The CDR3 nucleotides are TGTGCCAGCAGCTTAATCGGACAGGGCAGGTACGAGCAGTACTTC.

The rearrangement uses TRBV9 and TRBJ2-1; TRBD2 is a possible D gene (6 bases). Trimming took off 0 bases at V and 0 bases at J, with 10 bases between the two ends. The CDR3 loop spans 16 amino acids. From germline, CDR1 is SGDLS and CDR2 YYNGEE. DNA for the CDR3: TGTGCCAGCAGCGTAGAGGGAGGATACTCCTACAATGAGCAGTTCTTC. This translates into CASSVEGGYSYNEQFF.

The chain has TRBV5-6 and TRBJ1-3; 7 bases agree with TRBD1. The CDR3 totals 15 residues. Per the germline V gene, CDR1 is SGHDT and CDR2 is YYEEEE. The ends lost 4 bases at V and 4 bases at J; junction bases unmatched: 8. DNA of the CDR3: TGTGCCAGCAGCCCCGAGGGGGCGGAGGGAAACACCATATATTTT. Translating it yields CASSPEGAEGNTIYF.

The chain recombines TRBV15 with TRBJ1-2; D not resolved. The germline V gene has CDR1 LNHNV and CDR2 YYDKDF (reference sequence). The CDR3 has 14 residues. The germline V and J ends were trimmed by 3 bases and 5 bases, with 13 bases remaining between them. CDR3 in DNA: TGTGCCACCAGCAGGGGTTGGGATATTTATGGCTACACCTTC. Translated, it gives CATSRGWDIYGYTF. Full variable domain (outside the CDR3, taken from reference TRBV15 and TRBJ1-2): DAMVIQNPRYQVTQFGKPVTLSCSQTLNHNVMYWYQQKSSQAPKLLFHYYDKDFNNEADTPDNFQSRRPNTSFCFLDIRSPGLGDTAMYLCATSRGWDIYGYTFGSGTRLTVV.

V usage is TRBV19 and J usage is TRBJ1-1, with D possibly matching TRBD1 (5 bases). The CDR3 covers 12 residues. Germline CDR1 LNHDA, CDR2 SQIVND (reference sequence). The germline V and J ends were trimmed by 5 bases and 3 bases, with 7 bases remaining between them. The CDR3 sequence is CASSAGYTEAFF. CDR3 nucleotides: TGTGCCAGTAGTGCAGGGTACACTGAAGCTTTCTTT.

The chain is built from TRBV6-1 and TRBJ1-6; the match to TRBD1 covers 8 bases. Germline trimming cut 7 bases from V and 10 bases from J; bases unmatched to any gene: 12. CDR1 is MNHNS, CDR2 SASEGT, per germline. This CDR3 region has 15 residues. The CDR3 is CASKSSQGAVSPLHF. Here the CDR3 DNA reads TGTGCCAGCAAGTCCTCTCAGGGGGCAGTCTCACCCCTCCACTTT.

The CDR3 DNA reads TGTGCCAGCGGGAGCGACGAGCAGTACTTC. Its protein is CASGSDEQYF. This chain uses TRBV19 with TRBJ2-7, with a weak D call TRBD2 (6 bases). V was cut by 9 bases and J by 5 bases, with 8 bases left in between. Germline assignment: CDR1 LNHDA and CDR2 SQIVND (reference sequence). The CDR3 is 10 residues long.

This clone was counted a few times. V usage is TRBV30 and J usage is TRBJ1-1; the D is unclear. Between the trimmed V and J ends, which lost 1 base and 4 bases, there was a span of 7 bases. The CDR3 consists of 12 residues. Germline values: CDR1 GTSNPN, CDR2 SVGIG (reference sequence). The CDR3: CAWSEPGTEAFF. The CDR3 region has the DNA TGTGCCTGGAGTGAGCCCGGCACTGAAGCTTTCTTT. The variable domain in full, with the rest retrieved from reference TRBV30 and TRBJ1-1, is SQTIHQWPATLVQPVGSPLSLECTVEGTSNPNLYWYRQAAGRGLQLLFYSVGIGQISSEVPQNLSASRPQDRQFILSSKKLLLSDSGFYLCAWSEPGTEAFFGQGTRLTVV.

This chain uses TRBV27 with TRBJ2-6, with TRBD2 identical over 13 bases. The CDR3 length is 16 residues. V lost 5 bases and J lost 2; bases outside the gene matches: 0. Germline V lookup: CDR1 MNHEY, CDR2 SMNVEV (reference sequence). CDR3 nucleotides: TGTGCCAGCAGTGGACTAGCGGGAGCTGGGGCCAACGTCCTGACTTTC. It yields the protein CASSGLAGAGANVLTF.

To note about this clone: This sample includes further DNA sequences coding for the same CDR3. This CDR3 is CASSQETGNTEAFF. For the CDR3, the DNA is TGCGCCAGCAGCCAAGAAACGGGGAACACTGAAGCTTTCTTT. The gene calls are TRBV4-1 and TRBJ1-1; D not certain. The CDR3 contains 14 residues. Looked up from germline, CDR1 is MGHRA and CDR2 is YSYEKL. The germline V and J ends were trimmed by 0 bases and 1 base, with 6 bases remaining between them.

Comments on this clone: This sample also contains other DNA sequences that code for the same CDR3. The CDR3: CASSSSGETQYF. CDR3 coding DNA: TGTGCCAGCAGCTCGTCGGGGGAGACCCAGTACTTC. The chain combines TRBV5-6 with TRBJ2-5; tentatively, D is TRBD2 (5 bases). The V end was cut by 3 bases, the J end by 5 bases, with 8 bases between. CDR3 length: 12 residues. The germline V gene has CDR1 SGHDT and CDR2 YYEEEE.

The rearrangement uses TRBV29-1 and TRBJ2-3, with a tentative D call TRBD1 (7 bases). CDR3 length: 13 amino acids. With 5 bases removed from V and 1 base from J, the gap between germline ends came to 10 bases. The V gene's germline CDR1 is SQVTM and CDR2 ANQGSEA. CDR3 region: CSVQGGRTDTQYF. CDR3 coding DNA: TGCAGCGTTCAGGGGGGCCGCACAGATACGCAGTATTTT.